These 5 T cell receptor beta chains were all obtained from the same sample, sequenced in a study of graft-versus-host responses after intestinal transplantation. Their antigens remain unidentified. TCRdb's table, derived via immunoSEQ multiplex PCR, lists solely in-frame clones and lacks some. The sample shows roughly 110,000 clones, roughly 87% of them seen only once. The sample consisted of unstimulated CD4+ T cells sorted from spleen or lymph node cells, taken before transplant. These receptors all come from a human donor who was the organ donor for an intestinal transplant.

CDR3 sequence: CASSARLTGELFF. The DNA of the CDR3 is TGTGCCAGCAGCGCCCGACTCACCGGGGAGCTGTTTTTT. The chain recombines TRBV9 with TRBJ2-2, with D uncertain. This CDR3 has 13 amino acids. V gave up 3 bases and J gave up 4 bases, with 7 bases separating them. Germline V gives CDR1 SGDLS, CDR2 YYNGEE.

The rearrangement links TRBV23-1 to TRBJ1-2, with no clear D. TRBV23-1 is an ORF; its function is uncertain. The CDR3 has 15 amino acids. V was shortened by 0 bases and J by 6 bases, with 14 bases between the two germline ends. CDR3 protein: CASSQSSPGIHGYTF. The CDR3 DNA reads TGCGCCAGCAGTCAATCGTCCCCGGGGATCCATGGCTACACCTTC.

This clone has just one count. V and J are TRBV2 and TRBJ2-5; unclear D gene. This CDR3 comprises 11 residues. CDR1 is SNHLY and CDR2 is FYNNEI in the germline V gene. V lost 4 bases and J 4 bases, leaving 4 bases between the germline ends. The CDR3 loop reads CASSASETQYF. CDR3 DNA: TGTGCCAGCAGTGCATCAGAGACCCAGTACTTC.

The chain has TRBV5-1 and TRBJ1-1; perhaps TRBD1 as D (5 bases). Germline CDR1 SGHRS, CDR2 YFSETQ. V was clipped by 4 bases and J by 1 base, with 8 bases between them. This CDR3 spans 13 amino acids. In DNA form, the CDR3 reads TGCGCCAGCAGCCCCCAGGGGAACACTGAAGCTTTCTTT. Protein sequence: CASSPQGNTEAFF.

The chain carries TRBV19 and TRBJ1-6; D is undetermined. V lost 10 bases and J lost 7, with 29 bases in between. The germline CDR1 and CDR2 sequences are LNHDA and SQIVND (reference sequence). The CDR3 has 18 residues. The chain's CDR3 is CATRGGTASRGLNSPLHF. Here the CDR3 DNA reads TGTGCCACCCGAGGTGGTACGGCCAGTAGAGGTTTGAATTCACCCCTCCACTTT.